What follows are 5 T cell receptor beta chains derived from one specimen sequenced in a study of blood T cell repertoires in COVID-19. TCRdb's table, derived via immunoSEQ multiplex PCR, lists solely in-frame clones and lacks some. This table has 150,000 to 200,000 clones, roughly four fifths appearing once. The material sequenced was peripheral blood. The receptors here all came from a man aged 60 to 69 with active or convalescent COVID-19.

J is TRBJ1-6 and V is TRBV5-6; D not resolved. Per germline, CDR1 SGHDT and CDR2 YYEEEE. The CDR3 consists of 15 residues. The ends were cut back, 0 bases at V and 8 bases at J, with 12 bases in the middle. The CDR3 region is CASSLDGVGYSPLHF. CDR3 coding DNA: TGTGCCAGCAGCTTGGACGGAGTCGGATATTCACCCCTCCACTTT.

This clone was recorded once. This chain uses TRBV6-5 with TRBJ1-1, with D maybe TRBD1 (5 bases). Germline CDR1 MNHEY, CDR2 SVGAGI. V dropped 6 bases and J dropped 10 bases, with 15 bases sitting between them. The CDR3 is 12 amino acids. The CDR3 loop is CASRAGTLGAFF. CDR3 nucleotides: TGTGCCAGCAGAGCGGGGACCTTAGGAGCTTTCTTT.

A word on this clone: An end of the junction differs from the germline gene, which may be a read error. The rearrangement uses TRBV6-5 and TRBJ2-3, with TRBD1 identical over 8 bases. CDR1 and CDR2 (germline): MNHEY, SVGAGI. The CDR3 contains 15 residues. The CDR3 loop is CVSSLNRGEFDTQYF. The CDR3 coding sequence is TGTGTCAGCAGCCTAAACAGGGGGGAGTTCGATACGCAGTATTTT.

The chain uses TRBV6-5 and TRBJ2-5, with TRBD1 matching over 8 bases. J lost 2 bases, V lost 10 bases, and 12 bases had no gene match. Per the germline V gene, CDR1 is MNHEY and CDR2 is SVGAGI. This CDR3 has 15 amino acids. The CDR3 sequence is CATMGGQGSQETQYF. CDR3 coding DNA: TGTGCCACGATGGGAGGACAGGGATCTCAAGAGACCCAGTACTTC.

This rearrangement joins TRBV19 to TRBJ2-1, with D possibly being TRBD2 (5 bases). Trimming removed 7 bases from V and 6 bases from J, with 25 bases in between. Germline assignment: CDR1 LNHDA and CDR2 SQIVND (reference sequence). CDR3 length: 17 amino acids. Here the CDR3 DNA reads TGTGCCAGTACCCCGGGCCGGCCCGGGATTGGTGGCAATGAGCAGTTCTTC. Protein sequence: CASTPGRPGIGGNEQFF. The full variable domain, in which reference TRBV19 and TRBJ2-1 provide the parts outside the CDR3, is DGGITQSPKYLFRKEGQNVTLSCEQNLNHDAMYWYRQDPGQGLRLIYYSQIVNDFQKGDIAEGYSVSREKKESFPLTVTSAQKNPTAFYLCASTPGRPGIGGNEQFFGPGTRLTVL.